Included here is one T cell receptor beta chain sequence, with context. This sample was included in a study of cytomegalovirus exposure and HLA in healthy donors. The PCR used 60 Vbeta and 13 Jbeta primers. Measured with immunoSEQ multiplex PCR; TCRdb has only the in-frame clones, and not every one. The sample records 98,000 or so clones, roughly 80% being singletons. Germline V gives CDR1 SGHRS, CDR2 YFSETQ. V gave up 0 bases and J gave up 2 bases, with 12 bases separating them. The CDR3 length is 16 residues. The TCR was taken from a man in his 60s in good health and CMV-seropositive. Sequences were obtained from PBMCs. The genes are TRBV5-1 and TRBJ1-5; D uncertain. The CDR3 DNA reads TGCGCCAGCAGCTTGGGTGGGAGAAATGGCAATCAGCCCCAGCATTTT. Amino acid sequence: CASSLGGRNGNQPQHF.